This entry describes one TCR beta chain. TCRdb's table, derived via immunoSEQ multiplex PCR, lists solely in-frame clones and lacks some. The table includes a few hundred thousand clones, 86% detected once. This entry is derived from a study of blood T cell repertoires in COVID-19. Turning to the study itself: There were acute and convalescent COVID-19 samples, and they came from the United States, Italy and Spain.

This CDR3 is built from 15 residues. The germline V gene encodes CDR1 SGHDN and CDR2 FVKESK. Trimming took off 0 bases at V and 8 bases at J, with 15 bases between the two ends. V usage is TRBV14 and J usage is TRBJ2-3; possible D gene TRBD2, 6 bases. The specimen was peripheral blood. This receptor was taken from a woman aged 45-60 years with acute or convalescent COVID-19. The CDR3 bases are TGTGCCAGCAGCCAAGAGTTTGCGGGGTTGGGTACGCAGTATTTT. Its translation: CASSQEFAGLGTQYF. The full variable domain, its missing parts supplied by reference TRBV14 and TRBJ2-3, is EAGVTQFPSHSVIEKGQTVTLRCDPISGHDNLYWYRRVMGKEIKFLLHFVKESKQDESGMPNNRFLAERTGGTYSTLKVQPAELEDSGVYFCASSQEFAGLGTQYFGPGTRLTVL.